The rows below give T cell receptor beta chains drawn from one sample of a study of glioma-infiltrating T cells. TCRdb passed the multiplex PCR reads through MiXCR, listing each CDR3 protein once. The sample lists about 210,000 distinct CDR3 sequences; 25% to 35% were seen once. The sequencing sample was made of glioma tissue, nonneoplastic brain tissue, or PBMCs (not recorded which). These receptors came from a human donor with low-grade glioma or glioblastoma, undergoing nonglioma brain surgery, or in good health (not recorded which). The CDR3 runs from the conserved cysteine through the conserved F or W. D genes are given only for firm matches. Size is stated for part of the rows, as once, few or many counts, or as a class when the clone is expanded.

D: .
J: TRBJ1-6
V: TRBV5-1
size: many
DNA: TGCGCCAGCAGCTTGGAAGGGTCACCCCTCCACTTT
CDR3: CASSLEGSPLHF

D: .
J: TRBJ2-1
V: TRBV6-1
size: .
DNA: TGTGCCAGCAGGCCTCTAAGAATCTCCTACAATGAGCAGTTCTTC
CDR3: CASRPLRISYNEQFF

D: .
J: TRBJ1-2
V: TRBV28
size: .
DNA: TGTGCCAGCAATCGTTTTAACGGCTACACCTTC
CDR3: CASNRFNGYTF

D: .
J: TRBJ1-5
V: TRBV6-6
size: many
DNA: TGTGCCAGCAGTTACGAACCAGGGGCCGCTGGGAATCAGCCCCAGCATTTT
CDR3: CASSYEPGAAGNQPQHF

D: .
J: TRBJ1-2
V: TRBV24-1
size: many
DNA: TGTGCCACCAGCGAGCGGCCCTCCTATGGCTACACCTTC
CDR3: CATSERPSYGYTF

D: .
J: TRBJ2-7
V: TRBV6-2/TRBV6-3
size: many
DNA: TGTGCCAGCAGTTACGACACTGGCGCTGACGAGCAGTACTTC
CDR3: CASSYDTGADEQYF

D: TRBD2
J: TRBJ2-7
V: TRBV7-2
size: .
DNA: TGTGCCAGCAGCCGAAGCGGGGGGTTCTACGAGCAGTACTTC
CDR3: CASSRSGGFYEQYF

D: .
J: TRBJ1-2
V: TRBV3-1
size: .
DNA: TGTGCCAGCAACCAAGATTCCGGCGGAACAGGAGCCTATGGCTACACCTTC
CDR3: CASNQDSGGTGAYGYTF

D: .
J: TRBJ2-3
V: TRBV6-5
size: many
DNA: TGTGCCAGCAGTTACTACAGCACAGATACGCAGTATTTT
CDR3: CASSYYSTDTQYF

D: TRBD1
J: TRBJ2-3
V: TRBV5-1
size: .
DNA: TGCGCCAGCAGCTGGCAGGCAGGGGGCTCGGATACGCAGTATTTT
CDR3: CASSWQAGGSDTQYF

D: TRBD1
J: TRBJ2-3
V: TRBV6-6
size: .
DNA: TGTGCCAGCAGGACGACAGGGATTTCAGATACGCAGTATTTT
CDR3: CASRTTGISDTQYF

D: TRBD1
J: TRBJ1-1
V: TRBV19
size: .
DNA: TGTGCCAGTAGTACAATAAAGACAGGGCTGGTGAACACTGAAGCTTTCTTT
CDR3: CASSTIKTGLVNTEAFF

D: .
J: TRBJ1-2
V: TRBV7-2
size: many
DNA: TGTGCCAGCAGCTTCAGGGGTGGCTACACCTTC
CDR3: CASSFRGGYTF

D: TRBD1
J: TRBJ1-5
V: TRBV28
size: many
DNA: TGTGCCAGCAGACCCGGGACAGGTAGCAATCAGCCCCAGCATTTT
CDR3: CASRPGTGSNQPQHF

D: .
J: TRBJ2-7
V: TRBV6-1
size: many
DNA: TGTGCCAGCAGTCAAATCAGGCCCGGGGGTGACGAGCAGTACTTC
CDR3: CASSQIRPGGDEQYF

D: .
J: TRBJ2-1
V: TRBV27
size: .
DNA: TGTGCCAGAAGCCGCCGTAAGGAAGACTACAATGAGCAGTTCTTC
CDR3: CARSRRKEDYNEQFF

D: TRBD1
J: TRBJ1-5
V: TRBV7-2
size: .
DNA: TGTGCCAGCAGCCCGAGGACAGGGTGGACCTATGAAAGCAATCAGCCCCAGCATTTT
CDR3: CASSPRTGWTYESNQPQHF

D: TRBD2
J: TRBJ2-1
V: TRBV27
size: many
DNA: TGTGCCAGCGGACTAGCGGACTCCTACAATGAGCAGTTCTTC
CDR3: CASGLADSYNEQFF

D: .
J: TRBJ2-1
V: TRBV20-1
size: few
DNA: TGCAGTGCTAGTTTTGAGCGCGGACTTAGCTCCTACAATGAGCAGTTCTTC
CDR3: CSASFERGLSSYNEQFF

D: .
J: TRBJ1-5
V: TRBV6-1
size: .
DNA: TGTGCCAGCAGGGACAGGCCCCAGCATTTT
CDR3: CASRDRPQHF

D: .
J: TRBJ2-6
V: TRBV4-2
size: once
DNA: TGTGCCAGCAGCCAAGAAAGCGGGCCCTCCTCCTGGAGGTCCAACGTCCTGACTTTC
CDR3: CASSQESGPSSWRSNVLTF

D: TRBD1
J: TRBJ2-1
V: TRBV4-2
size: many
DNA: TGTGCCAGCAGCCAAGAGAATCCCAGACAGGGTGCCTACAATGAGCAGTTCTTC
CDR3: CASSQENPRQGAYNEQFF

D: .
J: TRBJ2-7
V: TRBV20-1
size: .
DNA: TGCAGTGCTAGCGGACACATCGACAATGATCAGCTCTTC
CDR3: CSASGHIDNDQLF

D: .
J: TRBJ2-1
V: TRBV7-2
size: many
DNA: TGTGCCAGCAGCCCCCGGACAGTCCCTGAGCAGTTCTTC
CDR3: CASSPRTVPEQFF

D: .
J: TRBJ2-1
V: TRBV28
size: many
DNA: TGTGCCAGCAGTTTAACGACGTATGAGCAGTTCTTC
CDR3: CASSLTTYEQFF

D: TRBD2
J: TRBJ2-1
V: TRBV7-3
size: many
DNA: TGTGCCAGCAGCTTAATCGGCGGGAGCTCCTACAATGAGCAGTTCTTC
CDR3: CASSLIGGSSYNEQFF

D: TRBD2
J: TRBJ2-7
V: TRBV20-1
size: .
DNA: TGCAGTGCTAGAGATCTGCTAGCGGCAAGTTACGAGCAGTACTTC
CDR3: CSARDLLAASYEQYF

D: TRBD2
J: TRBJ2-1
V: TRBV3-1
size: .
DNA: TGTGCCAGCAGCCGGGGACTAGCGGCCGAGCAGTTCTTC
CDR3: CASSRGLAAEQFF

D: .
J: TRBJ2-1
V: TRBV19
size: many
DNA: TGTGCCAGTAGTCCGTTCAGCTCCTACAATGAGCAGTTCTTC
CDR3: CASSPFSSYNEQFF

D: TRBD1
J: TRBJ2-7
V: TRBV11-2
size: many
DNA: TGTGCCAGCAGCACCCGGGACAGATCCTACGAGCAGTACTTC
CDR3: CASSTRDRSYEQYF

D: TRBD2
J: TRBJ2-7
V: TRBV3-1
size: .
DNA: TGTGCCAGCAGCCCGACTAGCGGGAGTCAGGGCGAGCAGTACTTC
CDR3: CASSPTSGSQGEQYF

D: TRBD1
J: TRBJ1-5
V: TRBV18
size: many
DNA: TGTGCCAGCTCTCAAGGACAGGTTTATAGCAATCAGCCCCAGCATTTT
CDR3: CASSQGQVYSNQPQHF

D: TRBD2
J: TRBJ2-1
V: TRBV7-3
size: many
DNA: TGTGCCAGCAGCCAGGACCTAGCGGACAATGAGCAGTTCTTC
CDR3: CASSQDLADNEQFF

D: .
J: TRBJ2-5
V: TRBV7-2
size: many
DNA: TGTGCCAGCAGCTTTTCTAGCCACCCACAAGAGACCCAGTACTTC
CDR3: CASSFSSHPQETQYF

D: .
J: TRBJ1-2
V: TRBV7-2
size: many
DNA: TGTGCCACCGCGGTGGGTAGGGGGAACTATGGCTACACCTTC
CDR3: CATAVGRGNYGYTF

D: TRBD2
J: TRBJ2-3
V: TRBV7-9
size: .
DNA: TGTGCCAGCAGCCGCCTCCACGGACTAGCGGGAACAGATACGCAGTATTTT
CDR3: CASSRLHGLAGTDTQYF

D: .
J: TRBJ2-1
V: TRBV20-1
size: many
DNA: TGCAGTGCTAGGGCCCCCCAAGGACAGACAAATGAGCAGTTCTTC
CDR3: CSARAPQGQTNEQFF

D: TRBD2
J: TRBJ2-5
V: TRBV20-1
size: many
DNA: TGCAGTGCTAGAGGCGGGGGGGGGATGGGACCACAAGAGACCCAGTACTTC
CDR3: CSARGGGGMGPQETQYF

D: .
J: TRBJ2-7
V: TRBV6-6
size: .
DNA: TGTGACTCCCACGAGGACGGACCCAAAGACGAGCAGTACTTC
CDR3: CDSHEDGPKDEQYF

D: .
J: TRBJ2-7
V: TRBV24-1
size: many
DNA: TGTGCCACCAGTGACCCTGGGACTTACGAGCAGTACTTC
CDR3: CATSDPGTYEQYF

D: .
J: TRBJ2-3
V: TRBV6-1
size: many
DNA: TGTGCCAGCAGGGGCAGACTACTCGGCACAGATACGCAGTATTTT
CDR3: CASRGRLLGTDTQYF

D: .
J: TRBJ2-5
V: TRBV7-2
size: .
DNA: TGTGCCAGCAGCCACCGGGCAGGACGCCGAGAGACCCAGTACTTC
CDR3: CASSHRAGRRETQYF

D: TRBD1
J: TRBJ2-1
V: TRBV24-1
size: many
DNA: TGTGCCACCAGTGATTACGGGACAGGGGACAATGAGCAGTTCTTC
CDR3: CATSDYGTGDNEQFF

D: TRBD2
J: TRBJ2-3
V: TRBV20-1
size: many
DNA: TGCAGTGCTGGGGTTAGCGGGAACACAGATACGCAGTATTTT
CDR3: CSAGVSGNTDTQYF

D: .
J: TRBJ1-5
V: TRBV28
size: many
DNA: TGTGCCAGCAGTTTGATGCAGAGCAATCAGCCCCAGCATTTT
CDR3: CASSLMQSNQPQHF

D: .
J: TRBJ2-3
V: TRBV18
size: few
DNA: TGTGCCAGCTCAGATAAAAACACAGATACGCAGTATTTT
CDR3: CASSDKNTDTQYF

D: .
J: TRBJ1-1
V: TRBV19
size: few
DNA: TGTGCCAGTAGTGGTACGACAGCCCTGAACACTGAAGCTTTCTTT
CDR3: CASSGTTALNTEAFF

D: TRBD1
J: TRBJ2-7
V: TRBV2
size: many
DNA: TGTGCCAGCATCAGGACAGGGCTCTCCTACGAGCAGTACTTC
CDR3: CASIRTGLSYEQYF

D: .
J: TRBJ2-5
V: TRBV5-5
size: .
DNA: TGTGCCAGCAGCTTTACGGCCGTAGGCAGCCGTTGGGAGACCCAGTACTTC
CDR3: CASSFTAVGSRWETQYF

D: .
J: TRBJ1-2
V: TRBV6-5
size: many
DNA: TGTGCCAGCAGTTACAACAGCTTCTATGGCTACACCTTC
CDR3: CASSYNSFYGYTF

D: TRBD2
J: TRBJ2-1
V: TRBV7-2
size: many
DNA: TGTGCCAGCAGCTTCTCTAGCGGGAGGGGTAGGGGCAATGAGCAGTTCTTC
CDR3: CASSFSSGRGRGNEQFF

D: .
J: TRBJ1-2
V: TRBV6-2/TRBV6-3
size: few
DNA: TGTGCCAGCAGTTCCTACGGCTATGGCTACACCTTC
CDR3: CASSSYGYGYTF

D: .
J: TRBJ2-5
V: TRBV4-2
size: many
DNA: TGTGCCAGCAGCCAAGAGCTACAAGAGACCCAGTACTTC
CDR3: CASSQELQETQYF

D: .
J: TRBJ2-5
V: TRBV7-2
size: .
DNA: TGTGCCAGCAGCGCCGACAGGCCAGAGACCAAGTACTTC
CDR3: CASSADRPETKYF

D: .
J: TRBJ2-2
V: TRBV6-1
size: many
DNA: TGTGCCAGCAGTCCCAGGGGGAGGGCCGGCGGGGAGCTGTTTTTT
CDR3: CASSPRGRAGGELFF

D: TRBD2
J: TRBJ2-5
V: TRBV12-5
size: few
DNA: TGTGCTAGTGGTTCTTCTAGCGGTCTAGAGACCCAGTACTTC
CDR3: CASGSSSGLETQYF

D: .
J: TRBJ2-7
V: TRBV6-1
size: .
DNA: TGTGCCAGCAGCTCCCCCTGGGGGGTCGAGCAGTACTTC
CDR3: CASSSPWGVEQYF

D: TRBD2
J: TRBJ2-2
V: TRBV5-4
size: few
DNA: TGTGCCAGCAGCTTCGGACTAGCAAGGACCGGGGAGCTGTTTTTT
CDR3: CASSFGLARTGELFF

D: .
J: TRBJ2-5
V: TRBV29-1
size: .
DNA: TGCAGCGCTCCGGTAGGGGAGACCCAGTACTTC
CDR3: CSAPVGETQYF